This T cell receptor beta chain is from a study of OX40 agonist ivuxolimab in advanced cancers. In the study overall: The drug used for patients, ivuxolimab, was an agonistic anti-OX40 (CD134) antibody.

On this clone itself: Its target is not known.

Assay: immunoSEQ multiplex PCR; the TCRdb copy retains only in-frame clones and omits some. This table holds tens of thousands of clones, less than 95% found once. Findings and caveats of the study: The study observed clonal expansion of CD4+ and CD8+ blood T cells by week 6 at 0.1 to 3.0 mg/kg. Several nonresponders also turned out to have low normalized T-cell clonal expansion. In CD8+ T cells, expanded clones were on average more numerous than in CD4+.

The V and J ends lost 0 bases and 1 base, in that order; junction bases with no gene match: 14. The CDR3 spans 20 residues. The V gene's germline CDR1 is SGHAT and CDR2 FQNNGV. The chain joins TRBV11-2 to TRBJ2-5; TRBD2 aligns across 10 bases. This receptor was taken from an adult with an advanced solid tumor such as melanoma, head and neck, liver or kidney cancer. Sequenced material: CD4+ or CD8+ T cells sorted from blood, taken in a trial of the OX40 agonist ivuxolimab. The CDR3 here is CASSLDTWASGSMGQETQYF. Here the CDR3 DNA reads TGTGCCAGCAGCTTAGATACGTGGGCTAGCGGGAGTATGGGCCAAGAGACCCAGTACTTC.